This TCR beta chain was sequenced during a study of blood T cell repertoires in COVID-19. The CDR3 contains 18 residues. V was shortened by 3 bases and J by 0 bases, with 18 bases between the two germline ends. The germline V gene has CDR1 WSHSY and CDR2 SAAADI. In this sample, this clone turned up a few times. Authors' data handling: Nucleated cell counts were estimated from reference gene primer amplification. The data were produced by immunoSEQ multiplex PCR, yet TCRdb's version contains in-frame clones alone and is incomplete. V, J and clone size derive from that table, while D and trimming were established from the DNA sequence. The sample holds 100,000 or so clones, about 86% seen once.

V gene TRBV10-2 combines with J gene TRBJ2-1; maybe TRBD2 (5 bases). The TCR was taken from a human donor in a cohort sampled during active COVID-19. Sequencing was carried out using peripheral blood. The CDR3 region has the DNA TGCGCCAGCAGTGAACCACTTCGGGATCTTGTCTCCTACAATGAGCAGTTCTTC. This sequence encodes CASSEPLRDLVSYNEQFF.